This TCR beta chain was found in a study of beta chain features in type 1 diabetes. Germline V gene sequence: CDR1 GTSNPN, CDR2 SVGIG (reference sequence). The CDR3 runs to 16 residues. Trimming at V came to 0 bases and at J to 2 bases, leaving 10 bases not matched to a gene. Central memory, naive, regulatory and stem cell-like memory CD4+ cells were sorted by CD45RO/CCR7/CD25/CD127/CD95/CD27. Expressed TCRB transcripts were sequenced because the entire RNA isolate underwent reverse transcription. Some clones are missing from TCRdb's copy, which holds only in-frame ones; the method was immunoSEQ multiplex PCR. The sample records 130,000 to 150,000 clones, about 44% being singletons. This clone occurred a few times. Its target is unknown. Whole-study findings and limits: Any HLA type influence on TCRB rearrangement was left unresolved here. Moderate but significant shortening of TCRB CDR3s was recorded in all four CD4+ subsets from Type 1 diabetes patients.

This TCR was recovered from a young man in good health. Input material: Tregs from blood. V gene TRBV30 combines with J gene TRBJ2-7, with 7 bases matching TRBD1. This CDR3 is CAWSVLATGQTYEQYF. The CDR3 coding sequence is TGTGCCTGGAGTGTTCTTGCGACAGGGCAAACCTACGAGCAGTACTTC.